A selection of T cell receptor beta chains follows, all from one sample in a study of blood T cell repertoires in COVID-19. Clones were read by immunoSEQ multiplex PCR, and TCRdb kept only the in-frame ones, dropping some. The table lists a few hundred thousand clones, roughly 89% of them singletons. Sequencing was performed on PBMCs or T cells enriched from blood (not recorded which). All receptors come from a woman between 50 and 59 years old who had been exposed to COVID-19. Both conserved end residues are part of each CDR3. Each record gives: V gene, J gene, D gene, clone size, CDR3 protein, CDR3 DNA. The D gene is left open where the match is weak. Not all rows give a size; the values are once, few, many and, for expanded clones, a class.

v_gene: TRBV4-2; j_gene: TRBJ1-5; d_gene: TRBD1; abundance: .; CDR3aa: CASSQTQGSNQPQHF; CDR3nt: TGTGCCAGCAGCCAAACACAGGGGAGCAATCAGCCCCAGCATTTT
v_gene: TRBV5-6; j_gene: TRBJ1-2; d_gene: TRBD1; abundance: .; CDR3aa: CASSFGTGSNYGYTF; CDR3nt: TGTGCCAGCAGCTTTGGGACAGGGTCTAACTATGGCTACACCTTC
v_gene: TRBV5-4; j_gene: TRBJ1-6; d_gene: .; abundance: .; CDR3aa: CASSLGQASSYNSPLHF; CDR3nt: TGTGCCAGCAGCTTGGGACAGGCAAGCTCCTATAATTCACCCCTCCACTTT
v_gene: TRBV4-2; j_gene: TRBJ1-4; d_gene: TRBD1; abundance: .; CDR3aa: CASSQSGQGTNEKLFF; CDR3nt: TGTGCCAGCAGCCAGAGCGGACAGGGAACTAATGAAAAACTGTTTTTT
v_gene: TRBV27; j_gene: TRBJ2-1; d_gene: TRBD2; abundance: .; CDR3aa: CASRGGSRSDEQFF; CDR3nt: TGTGCCAGCAGGGGGGGGTCGCGTTCGGATGAGCAGTTCTTC
v_gene: TRBV4-2; j_gene: TRBJ2-5; d_gene: TRBD2; abundance: .; CDR3aa: CASSPLSGSGGAPETQYF; CDR3nt: TGTGCCAGCAGCCCTCTTTCCGGGAGCGGGGGGGCCCCGGAGACCCAGTACTTC
v_gene: TRBV28; j_gene: TRBJ1-1; d_gene: .; abundance: .; CDR3aa: CASIKQGTTEAFF; CDR3nt: TGTGCCAGCATTAAACAGGGTACCACTGAAGCTTTCTTT
v_gene: TRBV28; j_gene: TRBJ1-3; d_gene: .; abundance: .; CDR3aa: CASSRRLAGAGNTIYF; CDR3nt: TGTGCCAGCAGCCGCCGGCTAGCAGGGGCTGGAAACACCATATATTTT
v_gene: TRBV30; j_gene: TRBJ2-7; d_gene: TRBD1; abundance: .; CDR3aa: CAWKGQGRSEQYF; CDR3nt: TGTGCCTGGAAGGGACAGGGAAGGTCCGAGCAGTACTTC
v_gene: TRBV24-1; j_gene: TRBJ1-2; d_gene: .; abundance: .; CDR3aa: CATSDTGGLYGYTF; CDR3nt: TGTGCCACCAGTGATACCGGGGGACTCTATGGCTACACCTTC
v_gene: TRBV25-1; j_gene: TRBJ2-3; d_gene: TRBD2; abundance: .; CDR3aa: CASSEWRLAGAGDTQYF; CDR3nt: TGTGCCAGCAGTGAATGGAGGCTAGCGGGGGCAGGAGATACGCAGTATTTT
v_gene: TRBV29-1; j_gene: TRBJ1-4; d_gene: TRBD1; abundance: .; CDR3aa: CSVEDRGMKEKLFF; CDR3nt: TGCAGCGTTGAGGACAGGGGGATGAAAGAAAAACTGTTTTTT
v_gene: TRBV5-1; j_gene: TRBJ1-4; d_gene: TRBD1; abundance: .; CDR3aa: CASSQTGGEKLFF; CDR3nt: TGCGCCAGCAGCCAGACAGGGGGTGAAAAACTGTTTTTT
v_gene: TRBV2; j_gene: TRBJ2-2; d_gene: TRBD2; abundance: once; CDR3aa: CASSEAGGHTGELFF; CDR3nt: TGTGCCAGCAGTGAGGCGGGGGGCCACACCGGGGAGCTGTTTTTT
v_gene: TRBV5-1; j_gene: TRBJ1-1; d_gene: TRBD1; abundance: .; CDR3aa: CASSTGTGAPRAFF; CDR3nt: TGCGCCAGCAGCACGGGGACAGGGGCGCCAAGGGCTTTCTTT
v_gene: TRBV7-2; j_gene: TRBJ2-1; d_gene: .; abundance: .; CDR3aa: CASSTGLTYNEQFF; CDR3nt: TGTGCCAGCAGCACGGGACTGACCTACAATGAGCAGTTCTTC
v_gene: TRBV6-6; j_gene: TRBJ1-5; d_gene: .; abundance: .; CDR3aa: CASSPTPRPSSNQPQHF; CDR3nt: TGTGCCAGCAGTCCTACCCCCCGTCCTTCTAGCAATCAGCCCCAGCATTTT
v_gene: TRBV19; j_gene: TRBJ1-2; d_gene: TRBD1; abundance: .; CDR3aa: CASSSSGTVNYGYTF; CDR3nt: TGTGCCAGTAGTAGCTCCGGGACAGTGAACTATGGCTACACCTTC
v_gene: TRBV28; j_gene: TRBJ1-2; d_gene: .; abundance: .; CDR3aa: CASSRPGLSTNYGYTF; CDR3nt: TGTGCCAGCAGCCGACCGGGACTTAGTACTAACTATGGCTACACCTTC
v_gene: TRBV27; j_gene: TRBJ2-1; d_gene: TRBD2; abundance: .; CDR3aa: CASSATSGAYNEQFF; CDR3nt: TGTGCCAGCAGTGCTACTAGCGGGGCTTACAATGAGCAGTTCTTC